The text below deals with one T cell receptor (beta chain). Its antigen is as yet unknown. This sample is drawn from a study of blood T cells in healthy people across ages. General study results and limits: The long-lived group displayed more naive CD4+ cells, plus higher diversity, than the aged donors did.

PCR was performed a second time for about 7 to 11 cycles using a sample-barcoded 5' primer and a J-beta primer mix. Every sample gave at least 2.5 million paired-end reads containing CDR3. TCRdb independently ran MiXCR on the 5' RACE reads; one entry per CDR3 protein. The sample shows 1,800,000 or so distinct CDR3 sequences, roughly two fifths of them seen only once. Trimming left V 4 bases short and J 4 bases short, with 16 bases between. The germline V gene encodes CDR1 DFQATT and CDR2 SNEGSKA (reference sequence). The CDR3 sequence is 14 residues long. Per sample, at least 5 micrograms of total RNA were extracted.

This TCR was sampled from a human donor in good health. The chain uses TRBV20-1 and TRBJ1-1; D uncertain. Specimen: blood. CDR3 DNA sequence: TGCAGTGCTAAGACAACCCAAAGGAGCACTGAAGCTTTCTTT. It specifies CSAKTTQRSTEAFF.